Listed below are T cell receptor beta chains from one sample, sequenced in a study of blood T cell repertoires in COVID-19. Libraries were prepared by immunoSEQ multiplex PCR; TCRdb keeps only in-frame clonotypes and omits some of them. Of more than 200,000 clones in the sample, roughly 91% were seen once. Sequences were obtained from PBMCs or T cells enriched from blood (not recorded which). The source of these receptors is a woman aged 30 to 39 with acute COVID-19. Each CDR3 is given with its conserved first and last residue. Fields, in order: CDR3 length, clone size, J gene, V gene, D gene, CDR3 protein, CDR3 DNA. D genes are given only for firm matches. Size tells how often a clone was seen (once, few, many) or the class of an expanded clone, and some rows leave it out.

cdr3_length: 17; clone_size: .; j_call: TRBJ1-1; v_call: TRBV7-5; d_call: .; cdr3_aa: CARSRVPRGTGGPEAFF; cdr3_nt: TGTGCCAGAAGCCGAGTCCCCAGGGGCACTGGCGGACCTGAAGCTTTCTTT
cdr3_length: 12; clone_size: .; j_call: TRBJ1-1; v_call: TRBV28; d_call: .; cdr3_aa: CASSLEVTEAFF; cdr3_nt: TGTGCCAGCAGTTTAGAGGTAACTGAAGCTTTCTTT
cdr3_length: 16; clone_size: .; j_call: TRBJ1-2; v_call: TRBV28; d_call: TRBD1; cdr3_aa: CASRKIGQGGYYGYTF; cdr3_nt: TGTGCCAGCAGGAAGATCGGACAGGGAGGATACTATGGCTACACCTTC
cdr3_length: 14; clone_size: once; j_call: TRBJ2-7; v_call: TRBV7-6; d_call: .; cdr3_aa: CASSSREASYEQYF; cdr3_nt: TGTGCCAGCAGCTCCCGAGAGGCTTCCTACGAGCAGTACTTC
cdr3_length: 17; clone_size: .; j_call: TRBJ2-7; v_call: TRBV21-1; d_call: .; cdr3_aa: CASQNLGLPWLFGKQYF; cdr3_nt: TGTGCCAGCCAGAACTTGGGACTACCGTGGCTTTTCGGAAAGCAGTACTTC
cdr3_length: 15; clone_size: .; j_call: TRBJ1-2; v_call: TRBV4-1; d_call: .; cdr3_aa: CASNVQGSANYGYTF; cdr3_nt: TGCGCCAGCAACGTACAGGGCTCAGCTAACTATGGCTACACCTTC
cdr3_length: 16; clone_size: .; j_call: TRBJ2-5; v_call: TRBV19; d_call: TRBD1; cdr3_aa: CASTLAGTGGLETQYF; cdr3_nt: TGTGCCAGTACCCTGGCCGGGACAGGGGGCTTGGAGACCCAGTACTTC
cdr3_length: 16; clone_size: .; j_call: TRBJ1-4; v_call: TRBV5-1; d_call: TRBD1; cdr3_aa: CASSDGPGTGDEKLFF; cdr3_nt: TGCGCCAGCAGCGACGGCCCCGGGACAGGGGATGAAAAACTGTTTTTT
cdr3_length: 16; clone_size: .; j_call: TRBJ2-6; v_call: TRBV19; d_call: TRBD1; cdr3_aa: CASMGQRISGANVLTF; cdr3_nt: TGTGCCAGTATGGGACAGCGTATCTCTGGGGCCAACGTCCTGACTTTC
cdr3_length: 14; clone_size: .; j_call: TRBJ1-1; v_call: TRBV14; d_call: TRBD1; cdr3_aa: CASSVRDRYTEAFF; cdr3_nt: TGTGCCAGCAGCGTCCGGGACAGGTACACTGAAGCTTTCTTT
cdr3_length: 13; clone_size: .; j_call: TRBJ1-2; v_call: TRBV5-4; d_call: .; cdr3_aa: CASSLWGAGGYTF; cdr3_nt: TGTGCCAGCAGCTTGTGGGGCGCTGGGGGCTACACCTTC
cdr3_length: 14; clone_size: once; j_call: TRBJ1-1; v_call: TRBV6-6; d_call: .; cdr3_aa: CASSYSYGDTEAFF; cdr3_nt: TGTGCCAGCAGTTACTCGTACGGGGACACTGAAGCTTTCTTT
cdr3_length: 13; clone_size: .; j_call: TRBJ1-2; v_call: TRBV12-3/TRBV12-4; d_call: .; cdr3_aa: CASSFEDTYGYTF; cdr3_nt: TGTGCCAGCAGTTTCGAAGACACCTATGGCTACACCTTC
cdr3_length: 13; clone_size: .; j_call: TRBJ2-7; v_call: TRBV2; d_call: .; cdr3_aa: CASRTQGWYEQYF; cdr3_nt: TGTGCCAGCAGAACACAGGGATGGTACGAGCAGTACTTC
cdr3_length: 14; clone_size: .; j_call: TRBJ2-1; v_call: TRBV5-1; d_call: .; cdr3_aa: CASSSGGTYNEQFF; cdr3_nt: TGCGCCAGCAGCTCCGGAGGGACCTACAATGAGCAGTTCTTC
cdr3_length: 13; clone_size: .; j_call: TRBJ2-7; v_call: TRBV6-5; d_call: .; cdr3_aa: CASGGAGSYEQYF; cdr3_nt: TGTGCCAGTGGGGGGGCCGGGAGCTACGAGCAGTACTTC
cdr3_length: 19; clone_size: .; j_call: TRBJ1-2; v_call: TRBV4-1; d_call: .; cdr3_aa: CASSQFYGVQQEYLYGYTF; cdr3_nt: TGCGCCAGCAGCCAATTTTATGGGGTTCAACAGGAATACCTCTATGGCTACACCTTC